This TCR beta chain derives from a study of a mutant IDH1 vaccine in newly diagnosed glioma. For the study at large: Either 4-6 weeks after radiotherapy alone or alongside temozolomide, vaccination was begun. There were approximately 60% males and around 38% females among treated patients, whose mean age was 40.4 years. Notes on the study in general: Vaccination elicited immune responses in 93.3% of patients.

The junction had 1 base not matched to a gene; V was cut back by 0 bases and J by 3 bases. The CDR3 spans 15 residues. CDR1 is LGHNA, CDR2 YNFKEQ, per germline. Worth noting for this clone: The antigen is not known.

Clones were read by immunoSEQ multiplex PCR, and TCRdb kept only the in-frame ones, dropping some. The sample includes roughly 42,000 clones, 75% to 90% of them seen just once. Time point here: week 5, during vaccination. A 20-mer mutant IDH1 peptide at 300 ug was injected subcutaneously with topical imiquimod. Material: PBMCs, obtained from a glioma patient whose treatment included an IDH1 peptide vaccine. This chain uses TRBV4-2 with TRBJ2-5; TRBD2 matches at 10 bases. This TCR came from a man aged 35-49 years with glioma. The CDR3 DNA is TGTGCCAGCAGCCAAGAAAGCGGGAGGGAAGAGACCCAGTACTTC. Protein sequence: CASSQESGREETQYF.